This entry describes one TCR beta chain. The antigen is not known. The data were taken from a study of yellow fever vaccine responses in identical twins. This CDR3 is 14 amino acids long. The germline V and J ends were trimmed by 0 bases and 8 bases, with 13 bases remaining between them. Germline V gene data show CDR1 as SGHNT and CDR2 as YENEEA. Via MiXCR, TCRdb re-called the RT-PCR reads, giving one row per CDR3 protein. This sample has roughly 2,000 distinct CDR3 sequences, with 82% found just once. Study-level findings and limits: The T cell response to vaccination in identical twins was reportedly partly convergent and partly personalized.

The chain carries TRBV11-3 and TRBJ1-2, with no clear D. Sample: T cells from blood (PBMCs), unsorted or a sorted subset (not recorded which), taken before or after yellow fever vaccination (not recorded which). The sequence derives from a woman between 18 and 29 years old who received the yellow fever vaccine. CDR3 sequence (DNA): TGTGCCAGCAGCTTAGATCCCCGATCTAGCGGCTACACCTTC. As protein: CASSLDPRSSGYTF.